The subject of this entry is one T cell receptor beta chain. What antigen it recognizes has not been identified. No quality values exist for individual bases; no much larger clone is one base distant. This entry is derived from a study of blood T cell repertoires in COVID-19 (dated by TCRdb to the early 2020s). Study-wide context: Samples from collaborators originated in the United States, Italy and Spain and spanned both the acute and convalescent phases of COVID-19. The prospective study material was composed of cDNA or gDNA derived from T cells, B-cell-depleted T cells, or PBMCs. The dataset comprised deeply sampled blood TCRbeta repertoires from subjects exposed to, actively infected with, or recovered from COVID-19. The repertoires were made available in a free public database intended to serve as a resource for research on the immune response to SARS-CoV-2. Samples were obtained from the ongoing ImmuneRACE study (first 160 participants) and from 1,200 or so subjects provided by 6 global collaborators. Sample metadata almost always included a de-identified subject ID, COVID-19 status, age in years and sex. HLA class I and class II types, where available, came from metadata supplied by the sample provider rather than from assay-based typing.

Here is what the overall study found, with its caveats: How much clinical and demographic metadata was included differed by source and by participant, and the metadata was provided uncurated.

The CDR3 sequence holds 16 residues, the cysteine and phenylalanine included. The retained sequence is limited to the CDR3, 48 bases, with the frame set at the first base. From the germline V gene, CDR1 is MDHEN and CDR2 is SYDVKM. Trimming leaves V shorter by 6 bases and J shorter by 4 bases, with the junction holding 13 bases beyond the gene matches. TCRbeta CDR3 regions were amplified from genomic DNA using the immunoSEQ Assay, a bias-controlled multiplex PCR. The study's processing was this. Nucleated cell counts per sample were estimated from amplification of reference gene primers within the assay. To quantify the absolute abundance of each unique TCRbeta CDR3 rearrangement, sequence reads were collapsed and filtered. Productive Simpson clonality was computed per sample as the square root of Simpson's diversity index over productive rearrangements. TCRdb provides this immuneACCESS table in a form limited to in-frame rearrangements. Some clones are lacking; in checked studies, under half of them reflect an unresolved V gene, and why the rest are absent is not known. The V and J calls and the clone size are those of that table, but D and trimming were determined from the DNA. Here the sample has 140,000 to 150,000 clones; around 86% occur a single time. Roughly 8.2% of the sample rests with the top ten.

Each collaborating institution followed its own protocols to collect whole blood in K2EDTA tubes. Collaborator samples were shipped for TCRbeta analysis as frozen whole blood, isolated PBMCs, or DNA extracted from either sample type. Sequences were obtained from peripheral blood. This TCR was sampled from a human donor in a cohort sampled during active COVID-19. This chain is built from TRBV28 and TRBJ2-7; a stretch of 9 junction bases matches TRBD1. The nucleotides read TGTGCCAGCAGACCCCATAGTGGGACAGGGTTGTACGAGCAGTACTTC. This encodes CASRPHSGTGLYEQYF.